Listed here is a single TCR beta chain. Antigen: not known. The data are from a study of PD-L1 blockade in urothelial cancer. The overall study: Blood drawn 3 weeks (second dose) and 6 weeks after treatment start was analyzed. Study results and caveats: At 3 weeks on treatment, tumor-associated clones expanded more with durable benefit.

The V end lost 4 bases, the J end lost 0 bases, and 7 bases lay between the germline ends. Germline CDR1 is LNHDA and CDR2 is SQIVND (reference sequence). This CDR3 region has 13 residues. Time point noted: pretreatment peripheral blood. Sampling of each patient yielded between 1 and 8 specimens, collected pretreatment and on-treatment. Profiled with immunoSEQ multiplex PCR; TCRdb holds only in-frame clones, not every one. Of some 43,000 clones listed, over 75% are singletons. The source was PBMCs, collected around atezolizumab (anti-PD-L1) treatment. The rearrangement links TRBV19 to TRBJ2-7, with a possible D match to TRBD1 (6 bases). The receptor's source is a man aged 55-75 years with urothelial cancer. The CDR3 reads CASSTGASYEQYF. DNA of the CDR3: TGTGCCAGTAGTACAGGGGCCTCCTACGAGCAGTACTTC.